This is a list of T cell receptor beta chains from one sample in a study of T cell repertoires in cytomegalovirus infection. TCRdb re-analysed the reads in MiXCR, keeping a single row per CDR3 protein. The table has 250,000 to 300,000 distinct CDR3 sequences, roughly 23% seen once; the top ten hold about 15%. Sequenced material: PBMCs. The receptors stem from a human donor in good health (CMV status not recorded). Some clones in this sample may be carry-over from other donors' samples. CDR3s include the opening cysteine and the closing phenylalanine or tryptophan. A D gene is named only where the DNA matches it firmly. Rows may omit the clone size; those that give it use once, few, many or a size class.

d_call j_call v_call clone_size cdr3_nt cdr3_aa
- TRBJ1-1 TRBV14 - TGTGCCAGCAGCCAAGATGACGCCAGGGAGGCTTTCTTT CASSQDDAREAFF
TRBD2 TRBJ2-5 TRBV20-1 many TGCAGTGCTACCCCTCCGACTAGCGGGATCGAGACCCAGTACTTC CSATPPTSGIETQYF
- TRBJ1-2 TRBV7-2 many TGTGCCAGCAGCTTAGCTTACAGGGACCCTGGCTACACCTTC CASSLAYRDPGYTF
- TRBJ1-2 TRBV2 few TGTGCCAGCAGTGAATCGGCGGGGGGCTACTATGGCTACACCTTC CASSESAGGYYGYTF
- TRBJ2-3 TRBV20-1 - TGCAGTGCTAAGGAGGGGGAGGGCACAGATACGCAGTATTTT CSAKEGEGTDTQYF
- TRBJ2-5 TRBV5-1 - TGCGCCGGCAGCTTGAGGTTAGCGGACCCTTTGGAGACCCAGTACTTC CAGSLRLADPLETQYF
TRBD2 TRBJ2-1 TRBV30 - TGTGCCTGGAGTGAAATAGGCGGGAGGGCAAATGAGCAGTTCTTC CAWSEIGGRANEQFF
TRBD1 TRBJ2-7 TRBV5-6 - TGTGCCAGCAGGTACCCGGGACAGAGCTACGAGCAGTACTTC CASRYPGQSYEQYF
- TRBJ1-1 TRBV11-1 many TGTGCCAGCAGCTTTGTCGGCGCGAAGAACACTGAAGCTTTCTTT CASSFVGAKNTEAFF
- TRBJ1-5 TRBV7-2 many TGTGCCAGCAGCCCCGCGGCAGGTAGCAATCAGCCCCAGCATTTT CASSPAAGSNQPQHF
- TRBJ1-4 TRBV7-2 many TGTGCCAGCAGCTTAGGGGGCCGGAATGAAAAACTGTTTTTT CASSLGGRNEKLFF
- TRBJ2-7 TRBV5-1 - TGCGCCAGCAGCTTCCTGGAACTAGCATCGCGCGAGCAGTACTTC CASSFLELASREQYF
- TRBJ1-2 TRBV30 few TGTGCCTGGAAATCCCTTACCGGGGACTATGGCTACACCTTC CAWKSLTGDYGYTF
- TRBJ2-1 TRBV7-2 many TGTGCCAGCAGCTTAATAACTAACTACAATGAGCAGTTCTTC CASSLITNYNEQFF
- TRBJ1-4 TRBV7-2 many TGTGCCAGCAGTCAGACGGTGGAGGGTGAAAAACTGTTTTTT CASSQTVEGEKLFF
- TRBJ2-7 TRBV7-8 many TGTGCCAGCAGCCATAGGGACACCCTCTCCTACGAGCAGTACTTC CASSHRDTLSYEQYF
- TRBJ2-1 TRBV7-9 few TGTGCCAGCAGCTTAGTAGGGACACCGCTACACGGTCAAGCTTACAATGAGCAGTTCTTC CASSLVGTPLHGQAYNEQFF
TRBD1 TRBJ2-2 TRBV15 few TGTGCCACCAGCAGAGGACAGGGGGGGAACACCGGGGAGCTGTTTTTT CATSRGQGGNTGELFF
- TRBJ2-1 TRBV5-5 - TGTGCCAGCAGCTTGTACGGAGGCAATGAGCAGTTCTTC CASSLYGGNEQFF
- TRBJ2-7 TRBV20-1 - TGCAGTGCTCCTGAAGCGCACTCCTACGAGCAGTACTTC CSAPEAHSYEQYF
- TRBJ2-5 TRBV11-2 few TGTGCCAGCAGCTTAGGAGCGCAGGGCTCCCAAGAGACCCAGTACTTC CASSLGAQGSQETQYF
- TRBJ1-2 TRBV4-2 few TGTGCCAGCAGCCAAGAACGGGGAGGCTACACCTTC CASSQERGGYTF
- TRBJ1-4 TRBV7-2 many TGTGCCAGCAGCCAAGACGGGCGGACTAATGAAAAACTGTTTTTT CASSQDGRTNEKLFF